The source of this T cell receptor (beta chain) is a study of T cell responses to AZD1222 COVID-19 vaccine. Trimming cost V 6 bases and J 7 bases; bases outside gene matches: 14. The CDR3 runs 15 residues. CDR1 and CDR2 from the germline V gene are SQVTM and ANQGSEA. As concerns this clone: What it binds is unknown.

Study-level points and caveats: Increased Spike-specific TCR breadth and depth were observed after two AZD1222 doses. Donors were mostly white British, more females; clonal diversity possibly underestimated.

Only in-frame clones appear in the TCRdb table, and some are missing; sequencing was by immunoSEQ multiplex PCR. This table has roughly 60,000 clones, roughly 82% appearing once. The sequence was collected from an adult in good health. The chain employs TRBV29-1 and TRBJ1-2, with 10 bases identical to TRBD1. The sequencing used peripheral blood, collected on day 0 of AZD1222 vaccination. CDR3 protein: CSVRQGAQSLSGYTF. CDR3 coding DNA: TGCAGCGTACGACAGGGGGCCCAATCCTTGTCTGGCTACACCTTC. Full variable domain (remainder filled in from reference TRBV29-1 and TRBJ1-2): SAVISQKPSRDICQRGTSLTIQCQVDSQVTMMFWYRQQPGQSLTLIATANQGSEATYESGFVIDKFPISRPNLTFSTLTVSNMSPEDSSIYLCSVRQGAQSLSGYTFGSGTRLTVV.